This T cell receptor (beta chain) emerged from a study of ipilimumab plus nivolumab after autologous stem cell transplantation. Study summary: A median of roughly 8 nivolumab and a few ipilimumab doses were given. The myeloma group: high-risk transplant-naive, or relapse within 3 years after first autologous transplant.

CDR3 length: 14 amino acids. Per the germline V gene, CDR1 is SGHRS and CDR2 is YFSETQ. Trimming stripped 3 bases from V and 5 bases from J, with 11 bases between. Profiled with immunoSEQ multiplex PCR; TCRdb holds only in-frame clones, not every one. The sample includes several thousand clones, roughly nine tenths of them seen just once. Patients got 3 mg/kg IV nivolumab weeks 1, 4, 7, 10, then biweekly through week 26. This clonotype was sampled from a female donor with multiple myeloma. V usage is TRBV5-1 and J usage is TRBJ2-2, with a tentative D call TRBD2 (6 bases). The sequences come from PBMCs, collected in a trial of ipilimumab plus nivolumab as post-transplant consolidation. The CDR3 coding sequence is TGCGCCAGCAGCTCGGGACTTCTGACCGGGGAGCTGTTTTTT. Translated, it gives CASSSGLLTGELFF.